These T cell receptor beta chains were read from a single sample in a study of T-cell reconstitution after alpha-beta-depleted transplantation in children. MiXCR, run by TCRdb on the PCR reads, gives a single entry per CDR3 protein. The data hold tens of thousands of distinct CDR3 sequences, with less than 20% observed a single time. Material: PBMCs, mostly from graft donor cells, obtained 360 days after TCRalphabeta/CD19-depleted stem cell transplant. The receptor set was obtained from a male patient aged 2-15 years who had a stem cell transplant for acute lymphoblastic leukemia, so the T cells may come from the graft donor. Both conserved end residues are part of each CDR3. The D gene is left open where the match is weak. The size entry is marked missing in some rows and otherwise reads once, few, many or a size class.

d_call | j_call | clone_size | v_call | cdr3_aa | cdr3_nt
- | TRBJ1-5 | many | TRBV6-5 | CASSPGPLVQPQHF | TGTGCCAGCAGCCCCGGGCCATTGGTTCAGCCCCAGCATTTT
- | TRBJ2-7 | many | TRBV5-1 | CASSTQGSPSYEQYF | TGCGCCAGCAGCACCCAGGGCTCTCCCTCCTACGAGCAGTACTTC
TRBD1 | TRBJ1-1 | many | TRBV7-9 | CASRKRDRGNTEAFF | TGTGCCAGCAGAAAAAGGGACAGGGGGAACACTGAAGCTTTCTTT
TRBD1 | TRBJ1-3 | few | TRBV12-3/TRBV12-4 | CASSPIATGRSGNTIYF | TGTGCCAGCAGTCCTATCGCGACAGGGAGGTCTGGAAACACCATATATTTT
TRBD2 | TRBJ2-1 | few | TRBV7-6 | CASSPGLAPHEQFF | TGTGCCAGCAGCCCGGGACTAGCCCCCCATGAGCAGTTCTTC
- | TRBJ2-1 | - | TRBV7-9 | CASSLAGANNEQFF | TGTGCCAGCAGCTTAGCGGGAGCTAACAATGAGCAGTTCTTC
TRBD1 | TRBJ2-7 | few | TRBV6-5 | CASSYTGQGPYEQYF | TGTGCCAGCAGTTACACGGGACAGGGTCCCTACGAGCAGTACTTC
- | TRBJ2-4 | - | TRBV4-1 | CASSQAAGKNIQYF | TGCGCCAGCAGCCAAGCAGCGGGCAAAAACATTCAGTACTTC
TRBD2 | TRBJ2-3 | - | TRBV11-1 | CASSLAQTSGNTDTQYF | TGTGCCAGCAGCTTAGCCCAGACTAGCGGTAACACAGATACGCAGTATTTT
TRBD2 | TRBJ2-3 | - | TRBV24-1 | CATSDSSGIRNTQYF | TGTGCCACCAGTGATTCTAGCGGGATACGGAATACGCAGTATTTT
- | TRBJ2-7 | few | TRBV6-1 | CASRRRYEQYF | TGTGCCAGCAGGCGACGGTACGAGCAGTACTTC
- | TRBJ1-5 | - | TRBV24-1 | CATSRGDGGQPQHF | TGTGCCACCAGCAGGGGAGACGGAGGTCAGCCCCAGCATTTT
TRBD1 | TRBJ2-3 | few | TRBV28 | CASRETGRVPDTQYF | TGTGCCAGCAGAGAGACAGGGAGAGTCCCAGATACGCAGTATTTT